What follows describes a single T cell receptor beta chain. This clone was recorded once. The antigen it recognizes is unknown. Per-nucleotide qualities are absent, and no much larger clonotype sits a single base away. This sample stems from a study of shared clonotypes between healthy human individuals (dated by TCRdb to 2020 to 2021). Describing the broader study: Three men and two women, aged 18 to 49 years, made up the cohort. The study deeply sequenced blood TCR repertoires of about five healthy adults to estimate repertoire size and the extent of clonotype sharing between individuals. To increase sequencing depth and limit assay-specific biases, TCR repertoire library preparation and sequencing were carried out by different laboratories using diverse techniques. Per donor, leukapheresis produced somewhere between about 0.94 and 8.9 billion PBMCs. The study at large found these results: Pairwise subsampling led to the expectation that sequencing depth would affect the degree of clonotype sharing among donors. Sampling was restricted to blood, and TCR repertoires in tissue are likely to differ from TCR repertoires in blood. Because the study included only a small number of donors, the genetic and exposure-history diversity represented was limited.

From the germline V gene, CDR1 is SQVTM and CDR2 is ANQGSEA. The CDR3 numbers 13 residues from cysteine through phenylalanine. Of all the DNA, just the CDR3 is kept, 39 bases in frame from base 1. The germline ends are 19 bases apart after V is trimmed by 8 bases and J by 5 bases. The donors were healthy, HIV-negative adults with no recently reported acute infections or vaccinations. All donors were Caucasian adults living in Nashville, Tennessee, USA. For unsorted samples, 90 million or so PBMCs were counted and genomic DNA was extracted with the QIAamp DNA Blood Mini kit. After blood collection by leukapheresis, PBMCs were isolated using Ficoll-Histopaque density gradient centrifugation and then cryopreserved in the vapor phase of liquid nitrogen. TCR CDR3 regions were amplified from genomic DNA by multiplex PCR using the deep immunoSEQ assay. For each cell subset, the extracted genomic DNA was distributed evenly across all wells of several immunoSEQ 96-well plates, and each plate served as one replicate. Each replicate PCR for unsorted PBMC received about 0.3 ug genomic DNA, equal to about 30,000 T cell genomes. Unsorted PBMC genomic DNA was sequenced across ten immunoSEQ deep assay plates. The purified libraries were quantified using a Qubit 3.0 fluorometer, sized with a Bioanalyzer 2100, and then quantified again using the KAPA Library Quantification kit. A separate single-read 150-cycle Illumina NextSeq 550 flow cell was used to sequence each immunoSEQ 96-well plate. The original pipeline was this. Because only junctional sequences without quality scores were contained in the immunoSEQ output, filtering matching that applied to full-length reads could not be performed. To assign V/J genes and CDR3, sequences were annotated using PyIR, a Python wrapper for IgBLAST v1.9, with IMGT germline references. Any read was removed if the V/J assignment was weak (E-value above 1e-6), the CDR3 was missing, or the read contained stop codons, out-of-frame junctions, or ambiguous translated residues. V3J clonotypes were defined by identical inferred V gene, J gene, and CDR3 amino acid sequence. The percentage overlap between two repertoires was calculated by dividing the number of shared unique clonotypes by the size of the smaller repertoire. Richness of each repertoire was evaluated using RTK rarefaction, the Chao1 estimator, and Recon v2.1 estimates of unobserved clonotypes. TCRdb retrieved this table from immuneACCESS and kept in-frame rearrangements only. Not all clones are present; in checked studies, unresolved V genes account for under half, and no reason is known for the remainder. V and J calls and clone size are those listed in that table; D and trimming were worked out from the DNA. Here the sample has roughly 500,000 clones; about four fifths occur a single time. Together, the top ten hold 13% of the sample.

The sequence links TRBV29-1 to TRBJ2-7; the D gene is possibly TRBD1 or TRBD2, with 5 bases matching each. The sample was PBMCs. The sequence was collected from a woman in her 40s in good health. Some clones in this sample may be carry-over from other donors' samples. The sequence in DNA is TGCAGCCACCTGAGCACGGGGACCGACGAGCAGTACTTC. It specifies CSHLSTGTDEQYF.